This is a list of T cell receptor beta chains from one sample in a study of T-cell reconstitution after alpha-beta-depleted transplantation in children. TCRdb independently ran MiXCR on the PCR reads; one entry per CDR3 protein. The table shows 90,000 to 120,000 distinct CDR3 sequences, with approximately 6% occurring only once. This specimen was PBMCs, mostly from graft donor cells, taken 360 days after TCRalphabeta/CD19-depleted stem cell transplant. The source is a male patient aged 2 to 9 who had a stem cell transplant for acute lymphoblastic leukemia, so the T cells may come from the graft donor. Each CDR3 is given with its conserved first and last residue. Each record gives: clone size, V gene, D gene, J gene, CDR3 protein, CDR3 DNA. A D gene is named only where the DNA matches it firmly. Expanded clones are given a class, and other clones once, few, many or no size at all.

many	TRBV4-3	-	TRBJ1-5	CASSQSSNQPQHF	TGCGCCAGCAGCCAATCGAGCAATCAGCCCCAGCATTTT
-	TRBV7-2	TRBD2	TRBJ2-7	CASSLVGSGAYEQYF	TGTGCCAGCAGCTTAGTGGGTAGCGGGGCCTACGAGCAGTACTTC
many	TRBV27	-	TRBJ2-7	CASSFLSEQYF	TGTGCCAGCAGTTTCCTGAGTGAGCAGTACTTC
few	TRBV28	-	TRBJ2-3	CASSLGALSTDTQYF	TGTGCCAGCAGTTTAGGGGCCCTTTCCACAGATACGCAGTATTTT
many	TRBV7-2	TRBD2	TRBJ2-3	CASSLVGLAGLGDTQYF	TGTGCCAGCAGCTTAGTGGGACTAGCGGGACTTGGAGATACGCAGTATTTT
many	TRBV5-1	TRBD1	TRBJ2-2	CASRGQGGSGELFF	TGCGCCAGCAGGGGACAGGGAGGATCCGGGGAGCTGTTTTTT
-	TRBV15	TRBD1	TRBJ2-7	CATSSRTGTYEQYF	TGTGCCACCAGCAGTAGGACAGGGACCTACGAGCAGTACTTC
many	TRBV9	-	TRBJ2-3	CASSVVAGTDTQYF	TGTGCCAGCAGCGTAGTAGCGGGCACAGATACGCAGTATTTT
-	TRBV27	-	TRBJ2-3	CASSQRTPTDTQYF	TGTGCCAGCAGTCAAAGGACCCCCACAGATACGCAGTATTTT
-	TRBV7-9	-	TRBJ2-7	CASKEGRGYEQYF	TGTGCCAGCAAGGAGGGCAGGGGTTACGAGCAGTACTTC
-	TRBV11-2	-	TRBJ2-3	CASSTRVYTDTQYF	TGTGCCAGCAGCACCAGGGTATACACAGATACGCAGTATTTT
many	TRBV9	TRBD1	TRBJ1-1	CASSVEGADTEAFF	TGTGCCAGCAGCGTGGAGGGGGCGGACACTGAAGCTTTCTTT
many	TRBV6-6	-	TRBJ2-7	CASRLTSYEQYF	TGTGCCAGCAGACTGACTTCCTACGAGCAGTACTTC
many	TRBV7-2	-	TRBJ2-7	CASSPTLYEQYF	TGTGCCAGCAGCCCGACCCTTTACGAGCAGTACTTC
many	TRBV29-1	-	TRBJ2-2	CSVEWSSGELFF	TGCAGCGTTGAATGGTCGTCCGGGGAGCTGTTTTTT
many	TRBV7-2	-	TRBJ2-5	CASSLDSFQETQYF	TGTGCCAGCAGCTTAGACAGTTTCCAAGAGACCCAGTACTTC
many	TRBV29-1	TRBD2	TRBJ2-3	CSVDGVQPGLAGEMGDTQYF	TGCAGCGTTGATGGCGTTCAACCGGGACTAGCGGGAGAAATGGGAGATACGCAGTATTTT
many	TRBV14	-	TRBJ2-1	CASSHASGYSSFF	TGTGCCAGCAGCCATGCCTCGGGGTACAGTTCGTTCTTC
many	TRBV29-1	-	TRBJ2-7	CSVIHRGYEYF	TGCAGCGTTATACATCGGGGTTACGAGTACTTC
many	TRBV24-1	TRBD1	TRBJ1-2	CATRGQGSGYTF	TGTGCCACCAGGGGACAGGGATCCGGCTACACCTTC
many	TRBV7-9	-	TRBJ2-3	CASRSNTGPHSDTQYF	TGTGCCAGCAGATCGAACACAGGGCCCCACTCAGATACGCAGTATTTT
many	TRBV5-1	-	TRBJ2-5	CASSSHRVAGETQYF	TGCGCCAGCAGCTCGCACAGAGTGGCGGGGGAGACCCAGTACTTC
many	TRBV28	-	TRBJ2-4	CASSLEGKAKNIQYF	TGTGCCAGCAGTTTAGAGGGGAAAGCCAAAAACATTCAGTACTTC
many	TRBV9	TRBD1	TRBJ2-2	CASSVGGDRMGPYRELFF	TGTGCCAGCAGCGTAGGTGGGGACAGGATGGGACCTTACCGGGAGCTGTTTTTT